This entry lists 8 T cell receptor beta chains sequenced from one sample in a study of OX40 agonist ivuxolimab in advanced cancers. Clones were read by immunoSEQ multiplex PCR, and TCRdb kept only the in-frame ones, dropping some. This sample carries around 45,000 clones, about 88% of them seen once, and the ten largest clones take about 7.8%. The starting material was CD4+ or CD8+ T cells sorted from blood, obtained in a trial of the OX40 agonist ivuxolimab. Source of these receptors: an adult with an advanced solid tumor such as melanoma, head and neck, liver or kidney cancer.

The chain recombines TRBV19 with TRBJ2-4, with D maybe TRBD2 (6 bases). The germline V gene has CDR1 LNHDA and CDR2 SQIVND (reference sequence). The CDR3 spans 15 residues. V gave up 6 bases and J gave up 0 bases, with 12 bases separating them. Here the CDR3 DNA reads TGTGCCAGTAGGGGGAGGCAGTTAGCCAAAAACATTCAGTACTTC. Protein: CASRGRQLAKNIQYF.

The chain combines TRBV5-1 with TRBJ1-3; possible D gene TRBD1, 5 bases. With 0 bases removed from V and 0 bases from J, the gap between germline ends came to 10 bases. The CDR3 loop spans 16 amino acids. Germline assignment: CDR1 SGHRS and CDR2 YFSETQ. The chain's CDR3 is CASSLEGLYSGNTIYF. The CDR3 DNA follows: TGCGCCAGCAGCTTGGAGGGACTGTACTCTGGAAACACCATATATTTT.

This sequence joins TRBV2 and TRBJ1-5; D perhaps matches TRBD1 (5 bases). The CDR3 spans 13 residues. Germline V gene lookup returns CDR1 SNHLY and CDR2 FYNNEI. V was clipped by 8 bases and J by 1 base, with 9 bases between them. Here the CDR3 DNA reads TGTGCCAGCCGCAGGGAAAGCAATCAGCCCCAGCATTTT. It specifies CASRRESNQPQHF. Looking up the rest from reference TRBV2 and TRBJ1-5 gives the full variable domain: EPEVTQTPSHQVTQMGQEVILRCVPISNHLYFYWYRQILGQKVEFLVSFYNNEISEKSEIFDDQFSVERPDGSNFTLKIRSTKLEDSAMYFCASRRESNQPQHFGDGTRLSIL.

V and J are TRBV28 and TRBJ2-7, with D perhaps TRBD2 (6 bases). The CDR3 is made up of 15 amino acids. Germline CDR1 is MDHEN and CDR2 is SYDVKM. The germline V and J ends were trimmed by 5 bases and 1 base, with 15 bases remaining between them. The CDR3 sequence is CASSPPTGLSYEQYF. DNA of the CDR3: TGTGCCAGCAGTCCCCCCACAGGACTATCCTACGAGCAGTACTTC.

CDR3 amino acids: CASSQAGAGGLGDTQYF. Here the CDR3 DNA reads TGCGCCAGCAGCCAAGCGGGGGCGGGAGGGCTGGGAGATACGCAGTATTTT. This rearrangement joins TRBV4-3 to TRBJ2-3; 9 nucleotides line up with TRBD2. The CDR3 consists of 17 residues. Trimming cost V 1 base and J 5 bases; bases outside gene matches: 10. CDR1 and CDR2 (germline): LGHNA, YSLEER.

The chain combines TRBV30 with TRBJ1-5; tentative D call: TRBD1 (6 bases). V was cut by 0 bases and J by 7 bases, with 13 bases left in between. The CDR3 is made up of 14 amino acids. CDR1 and CDR2 from the germline V gene are GTSNPN and SVGIG (reference sequence). As DNA, the CDR3 is TGTGCCTGGAGTGTAACGGGGGCGGGACAGCCCCAGCATTTT. This translates into CAWSVTGAGQPQHF.

This clone was recorded only once. This chain connects TRBV5-1 to TRBJ2-3; TRBD1 or TRBD2 may be the D gene (5 bases each). The CDR3 loop spans 14 amino acids. V lost 7 bases and J lost 5, with 17 bases in between. CDR1 is SGHRS and CDR2 is YFSETQ in the germline V gene. Here the CDR3 reads CASSGTERGDTQYF. CDR3 in DNA: TGCGCCAGCTCCGGGACGGAAAGAGGAGATACGCAGTATTTT.

This chain joins TRBV18 and TRBJ2-5, with D possibly being TRBD1 (6 bases). CDR1 KGHSH and CDR2 LQKENI come from the germline V gene. The V end was cut by 0 bases, the J end by 4 bases, with 9 bases between. This CDR3 has 14 residues. Here the CDR3 reads CASSPPGGLETQYF. The CDR3 DNA follows: TGTGCCAGCTCACCACCAGGGGGATTAGAGACCCAGTACTTC.